The 2 T cell receptor beta chains given below trace back to one sample, sequenced in a study of blood T cell repertoires in COVID-19. TCRdb keeps only in-frame clones here, not all; method: immunoSEQ multiplex PCR. The data hold just over 650,000 clones, with 70% to 90% observed a single time. The material sequenced was peripheral blood. All receptors derive from a young woman with acute or convalescent COVID-19.

V gene TRBV7-6 combines with J gene TRBJ2-3, with 10 bases identical to TRBD2. V gave up 4 bases and J gave up 1 base; unmatched junction bases: 5. CDR3 length: 16 amino acids. Germline V gene sequence: CDR1 SGHVS, CDR2 FNYEAQ. The CDR3 sequence: CASSSTLAGGTDTQYF. The CDR3, as DNA: TGTGCCAGCAGCTCGACGCTAGCGGGGGGCACAGATACGCAGTATTTT. The variable domain in full, with the rest retrieved from reference TRBV7-6 and TRBJ2-3, is GAGVSQSPRYKVTKRGQDVALRCDPISGHVSLYWYRQALGQGPEFLTYFNYEAQQDKSGLPNDRFSAERPEGSISTLTIQRTEQRDSAMYRCASSSTLAGGTDTQYFGPGTRLTVL.

This rearrangement joins TRBV5-4 to TRBJ1-2; no firm D call. From germline, CDR1 is SGHNT and CDR2 YYREEE (reference sequence). The CDR3 has 13 amino acids. The V and J ends lost 4 bases and 8 bases respectively, with 15 bases between them. CDR3 coding DNA: TGTGCCAGCAGCCTGGCCCCGATTCGGGGCTACACCTTC. Its protein is CASSLAPIRGYTF.